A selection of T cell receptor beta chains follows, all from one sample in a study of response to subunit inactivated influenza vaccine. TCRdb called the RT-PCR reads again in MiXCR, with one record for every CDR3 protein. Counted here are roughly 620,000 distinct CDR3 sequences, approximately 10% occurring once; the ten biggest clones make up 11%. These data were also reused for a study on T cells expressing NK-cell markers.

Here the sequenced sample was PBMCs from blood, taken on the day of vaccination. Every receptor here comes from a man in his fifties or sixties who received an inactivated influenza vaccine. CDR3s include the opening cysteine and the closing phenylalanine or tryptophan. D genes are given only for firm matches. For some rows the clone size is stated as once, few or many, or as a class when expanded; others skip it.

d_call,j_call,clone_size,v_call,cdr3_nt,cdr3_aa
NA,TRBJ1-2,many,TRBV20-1,TGCAGTGCTAGAGATAGCCGGACGGTCAACTATGGCTACACCTTC,CSARDSRTVNYGYTF
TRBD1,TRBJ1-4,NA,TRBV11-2,TGTGCCAGCAGCACACGGACAGGGAGCGGCGAAAAACTGTTTTTT,CASSTRTGSGEKLFF
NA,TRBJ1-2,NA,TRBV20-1,TGCAGTGCTAGTTTTATAGAAACAGCTAACTATGGCTACACCTTC,CSASFIETANYGYTF
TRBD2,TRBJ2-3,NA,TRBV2,TGTGCCAGCAGGGCTACTAGCGACTCATTCACAGATACGCAGTATTTT,CASRATSDSFTDTQYF
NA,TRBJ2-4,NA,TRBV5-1,TGCGCCAGCAGCTTGGGTCAGGATCACATTCAGTACTTC,CASSLGQDHIQYF
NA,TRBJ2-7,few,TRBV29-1,TGCAGCGTGCACCGGGGGCAGACGGGCGAGCAGTACTTC,CSVHRGQTGEQYF
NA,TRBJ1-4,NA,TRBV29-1,TGCAGCGTTCGACTTGATCCTGCAACTAATGAAAAACTGTTTTTT,CSVRLDPATNEKLFF
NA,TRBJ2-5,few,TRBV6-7,TGTGCCAGCAGTTATATGGCGGAGACCCAGTACTTC,CASSYMAETQYF
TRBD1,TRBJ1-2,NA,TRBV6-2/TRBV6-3,TGTGCCAGCAGTTACGCCGCACAGGGGGCATGGACCTTC,CASSYAAQGAWTF
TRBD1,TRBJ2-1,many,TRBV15,TGTGCCACTGCCGGGACAGGGTCGGGTGAGCAGTTCTTC,CATAGTGSGEQFF
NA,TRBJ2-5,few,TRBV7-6,TGTGCCAGCAGCAAAACTCAACGGGAGACCCAGTACTTC,CASSKTQRETQYF
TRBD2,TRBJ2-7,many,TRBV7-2,TGTGCCAGCAGCTTAATGGGACTAGCGGCTTACGAGCAGTACTTC,CASSLMGLAAYEQYF
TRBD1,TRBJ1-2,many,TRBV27,TGTGCCAGCAGGGGACAGGGGGCCAGGTATGGCTACACCTTC,CASRGQGARYGYTF
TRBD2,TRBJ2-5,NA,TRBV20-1,TGCAGTGCTAGGTTGACTAGCGGGGGGGCGACCCAGTACTTC,CSARLTSGGATQYF
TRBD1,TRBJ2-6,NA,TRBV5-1,TGCGCCAGCAGCTCGAAAGGGGGCATGGGGTCTGGGGCCAACGTCCTGACTTTC,CASSSKGGMGSGANVLTF
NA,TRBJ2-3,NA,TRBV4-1,TGCGCCAGCAGCCAAGATGCGTTAGCAGCTTACACAGATACGCAGTATTTT,CASSQDALAAYTDTQYF